Following are 4 T cell receptor beta chains from one sample sequenced in a study of tumor-infiltrating lymphocytes in primary liver carcinoma. Each 20-30 mg portion of unsorted bulk tissue served as the source for co-extraction of RNA and DNA. cDNA specific to TCR beta was made from 500 ng of total RNA, with a constant-region primer employed for priming. It was through three nested multiplex PCR rounds of slightly modified ARM-PCR that TCR beta libraries arose. Researchers ran the first two PCR rounds for roughly 11 cycles each with TRBV1-TRBV30 forward primers and a C-beta reverse primer. TCRdb re-derived calls from the multiplex PCR reads in MiXCR, one entry per CDR3 protein. The table has just over 30,000 distinct CDR3 sequences, approximately 76% seen once; the top ten hold 25% to 40%. The sequencing sample was made of liver tumor tissue from sampling region 3. Indicated subset: tumor region T3, left-lateral pole. The source of these receptors is a woman under 40 with primary liver carcinoma and hepatitis B virus infection.

Only a few counts were recorded for this clonotype. A much larger clone lies one base from this, so it may be a read error. The V gene is TRBV11-2, the J gene TRBJ2-2; D may match TRBD1 or TRBD2 (6 bases each). The CDR3 consists of 17 residues. Germline V gene lookup returns CDR1 SGHAT and CDR2 FQNNGV. The CDR3: CASSPVSRGLVTGDLFF. Written as DNA, the CDR3 is TGTGCCAGCAGCCCAGTAAGCAGGGGACTTGTCACCGGGGACCTGTTTTTT.

The chain combines TRBV28 with TRBJ2-1; 8 bases agree with TRBD2. CDR3 length: 15 amino acids. Germline CDR1 is MDHEN and CDR2 is SYDVKM. With 4 bases clipped from V and 11 bases from J, the junction kept 13 bases outside the gene matches. The CDR3, as DNA: TGTGCCAGCAGTTCAGCCCAAAGCGGGAGATATAAGCAGTTCTTC. It is translated as CASSSAQSGRYKQFF.

This clonotype was counted a single time. The chain employs TRBV29-1 and TRBJ2-7; 10 nucleotides line up with TRBD2. Looked up from germline, CDR1 is SQVTM and CDR2 is ANQGSEA. The CDR3 has 14 residues. CDR3 DNA sequence: TGCAACGTCGCCCTTGGGACTAGCGACCACGAGCAGTACTTC. Protein product: CNVALGTSDHEQYF.

This chain uses TRBV11-2 with TRBJ1-2; D is perhaps TRBD1 (6 bases). Germline values: CDR1 SGHAT, CDR2 FQNNGV. V lost 7 bases and J lost 8, with 17 bases in between. This CDR3 region has 13 residues. The CDR3 DNA follows: TGTGCCAGCATTCAGGGGAGGAGTGGAGGCTACACCTTC. This encodes CASIQGRSGGYTF. Using reference TRBV11-2 and TRBJ1-2 for the parts outside the CDR3, the full variable domain is EAGVAQSPRYKIIEKRQSVAFWCNPISGHATLYWYQQILGQGPKLLIQFQNNGVVDDSQLPKDRFSAERLKGVDSTLKIQPAKLEDSAVYLCASIQGRSGGYTFGSGTRLTVV.